This is a list of T cell receptor beta chains from one sample in a study of CDR3 diversity in severe acne. Each CDR3 protein gets one entry after TCRdb re-called the PCR reads with MiXCR. The sample lists approximately 79,000 distinct CDR3 sequences; around 50% were seen once. Sequenced input: blood. These receptor sequences come from a male donor in good health, serving as a control. CDR3s leave out the opening cysteine and the closing phenylalanine or tryptophan.

v_gene	j_gene	CDR3aa
TRBV24-1	TRBJ2-5	ATSPRGGRTSETQY
TRBV5-1	TRBJ1-1	ASSYGQGIVTEAF
TRBV2	TRBJ2-7	ASRLLAGGPCEQY
TRBV7-3	TRBJ2-2	ASRRGLAGTGELF
TRBV11-3	TRBJ2-3	ASSLEGAAPGTQY
TRBV6-5	TRBJ1-1	ASSYAGRENTEAF
TRBV6-5	TRBJ2-7	ASRQTGSAYEQY
TRBV19	TRBJ2-7	ASSIDRGDEQY
TRBV6-1	TRBJ1-1	ASFWTRLEAF
TRBV20-1	TRBJ2-2	SARGDFTGELF
TRBV29-1	TRBJ2-7	SVEGSSGSYEQY
TRBV10-3	TRBJ2-7	AISETRVSYEQY
TRBV20-1	TRBJ2-3	SARIDRGTDTQY
TRBV12-3/TRBV12-4	TRBJ1-6	ASSFSGGNSPLH
TRBV14	TRBJ2-7	ASSQEGSLSEQY
TRBV2	TRBJ1-5	ASRRINQPQH
TRBV15	TRBJ2-7	ATGGAYSGTYEQY
TRBV28	TRBJ1-1	ASSLGQGATEAF
TRBV5-5	TRBJ1-2	ASSPGQVYGYT
TRBV20-1	TRBJ2-2	SAPDRGLLAGELF
TRBV28	TRBJ2-5	ATTTGGETQY
TRBV2	TRBJ2-3	ASSIAGWADTQY
TRBV29-1	TRBJ1-2	SVGDSSSLYGYT
TRBV5-6	TRBJ2-6	ASSLSGASGANVLT
TRBV28	TRBJ2-7	ASRGLIAASYEQY
TRBV25-1	TRBJ2-3	ASRLGTDTQY
TRBV6-5	TRBJ2-7	ASSLRDSYEQY
TRBV6-5	TRBJ1-2	ASRGSPGQESYGYT
TRBV11-3	TRBJ2-2	ASDRDNTGELF
TRBV18	TRBJ1-1	ASSPGGNTEAF
TRBV2	TRBJ1-1	AIPSWFGRTEAF
TRBV15	TRBJ1-2	ATSREAASYGYT
TRBV19	TRBJ2-7	ASKGPTNSYEQY
TRBV29-1	TRBJ2-7	SVDSGRAMYEQY
TRBV19	TRBJ2-6	ASSRTNVLT
TRBV5-6	TRBJ1-6	ASSLGTGDSPLH
TRBV6-5	TRBJ2-7	ASSAAEGEQY
TRBV4-1	TRBJ1-4	ASSPYLGQGSNEKLF
TRBV11-3	TRBJ1-2	ASSKGTAVAGYT
TRBV30	TRBJ2-1	AWSKHIGPFYNEQF
TRBV9	TRBJ2-5	ASSSQGTQY
TRBV20-1	TRBJ2-3	SASGATTTDTQY
TRBV2	TRBJ2-7	ASRLLAGGPYEQY
TRBV29-1	TRBJ1-2	SVWGKDGYT
TRBV6-5	TRBJ1-1	ASRSTTGRAEAF
TRBV5-1	TRBJ2-7	ASRHGTGGSYEQY
TRBV5-1	TRBJ1-2	ASRGTGYT
TRBV11-2	TRBJ1-4	ASSLTSFEKLF
TRBV2	TRBJ1-6	ASSEGGWQPLH
TRBV2	TRBJ1-4	ANLGQRGEKLF
TRBV7-2	TRBJ1-4	ASSQGQKTEKLF